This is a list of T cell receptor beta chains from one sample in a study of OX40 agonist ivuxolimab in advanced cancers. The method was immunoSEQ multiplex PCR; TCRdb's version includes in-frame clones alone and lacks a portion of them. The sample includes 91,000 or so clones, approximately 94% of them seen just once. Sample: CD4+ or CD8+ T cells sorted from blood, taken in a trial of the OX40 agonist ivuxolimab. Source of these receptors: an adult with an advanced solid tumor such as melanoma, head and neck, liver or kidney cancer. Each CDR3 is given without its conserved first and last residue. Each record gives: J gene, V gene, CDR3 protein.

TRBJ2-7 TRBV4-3 ASSQEGTGENPTYEQY
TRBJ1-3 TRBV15 ATSRDKAGGGNTIY
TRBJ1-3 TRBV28 ASSSDGGNTIY
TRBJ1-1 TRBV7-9 ATAGLNTEAF
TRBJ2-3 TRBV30 AWSINTDTQY
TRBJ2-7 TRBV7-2 ASSSRTGSSYEQY
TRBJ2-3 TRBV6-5 ASSLGLPPDTQY
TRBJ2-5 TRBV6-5 ASSYSGRGETQY
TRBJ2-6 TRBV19 ATTQRGSGANVLT
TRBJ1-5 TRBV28 ASIPTWRDQPQH
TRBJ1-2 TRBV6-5 ASSLGPYGYT
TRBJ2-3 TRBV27 ASSSGTGGASTQY
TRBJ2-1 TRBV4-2 ASSQRLAGGYNEQF
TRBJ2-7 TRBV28 ASSLASGRISSYEQY
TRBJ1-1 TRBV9 ASSVGTGALVMNTEAF
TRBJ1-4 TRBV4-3 ASSQEWDRGEKLF
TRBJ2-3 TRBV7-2 ASSPRWAGQGTQY
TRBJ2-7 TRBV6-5 ASSRDRSWQY
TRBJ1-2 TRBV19 ASSPRDRGWGYT
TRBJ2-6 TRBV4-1 ASSQAPSPGANVLT
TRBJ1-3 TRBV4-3 ASSPERTGWGNTIY
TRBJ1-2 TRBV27 ASSLRTGVGNYGYT
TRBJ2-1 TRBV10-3 AISGTAGDEQF
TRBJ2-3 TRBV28 ASRVRTDTQY
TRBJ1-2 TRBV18 ASSRNRDAKGYT
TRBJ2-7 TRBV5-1 ASSLGQIFYEQY
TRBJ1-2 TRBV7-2 ASSSVQGNYGYT
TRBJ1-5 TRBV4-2 ASSQVGGDSNQPQH